This TCR beta chain was captured by sequencing in a study of glioma-infiltrating T cells. Study context: Glioblastomas were WHO grade IV, sampled at first diagnosis; low-grade were grade II. Dexamethasone exposure before glioma surgery was limited to six or fewer days. General study findings and limits: A blood CDR3 motif signature was depleted in highly divergent patients. Tissue and blood shared very few CDR3 sequences.

V lost 2 bases to trimming and J lost 10 bases; unmatched junction nucleotides: 11. The CDR3 is 15 amino acids. Germline loops: CDR1 DFQATT, CDR2 SNEGSKA (reference sequence). Amplification of TCR alpha and beta CDR3 regions from RNA used iRepertoire nested multiplex PCR. Via MiXCR, TCRdb re-called the multiplex PCR reads, giving one row per CDR3 protein. The table records 400,000 or so distinct CDR3 sequences, 41% of them present only once. With regard to this clonotype: Its cognate antigen is unknown.

The sample taken for sequencing was glioma tissue, nonneoplastic brain tissue, or PBMCs (not recorded which). The receptor was isolated from a human donor with low-grade glioma or glioblastoma, undergoing nonglioma brain surgery, or in good health (not recorded which). The rearrangement links TRBV20-1 to TRBJ2-1; 10 bases fit TRBD2. CDR3 in DNA: TGCAGTGCTAGACCCCAGGGGACTAGCGTGGGAGAGCAGTTCTTC. Residues: CSARPQGTSVGEQFF.